Following are 8 T cell receptor beta chains from one sample sequenced in a study of human T cells and chemical hapten exposure. Regarding time point: patch test 2, 6 weeks after DPC sensitization. Treatment noted: therapeutic diphenylcyclopropenone sensitization with weekly scalp DPC. TCRdb passed the RACE reads through MiXCR, listing each CDR3 protein once. The sample yields about 80,000 distinct CDR3 sequences, about 9.4% seen once. The sample here was whole blood, taken in connection with sensitization to the hapten diphenylcyclopropenone (DPC). The receptors were sampled from a woman aged 25-40 years with alopecia areata. Some clones in this sample may be carry-over from other donors' samples.

Notes on this clonotype: A much more abundant neighbour one base away suggests this may be a read error. The gene calls are TRBV4-2 and TRBJ2-1; D is undetermined. Germline CDR1 LGHNA, CDR2 YNFKEQ. The CDR3 spans 15 residues. The CDR3 nucleotides are TGTGCCAGCAGCCAAGGAGAACCCTCCTACAATGGGCAGTTCTTC. Amino acid sequence: CASSQGEPSYNGQFF.

This chain joins TRBV5-8 and TRBJ2-7; D remains ambiguous. The CDR3 spans 12 residues. The V gene lost 1 base and the J gene lost 0 bases, with 2 bases spanning the gap. Germline lookup yields CDR1 SGHTS and CDR2 YDEGEE. CDR3 coding DNA: TGTGCCAGCAGCTTGACCTCCTACGAGCAGTACTTC. It is translated as CASSLTSYEQYF.

This sequence joins TRBV27 and TRBJ1-5; 9 nucleotides match TRBD1. The CDR3 loop spans 15 amino acids. From germline, CDR1 is MNHEY and CDR2 SMNVEV (reference sequence). The J segment lost 2 bases and the V segment lost 9 bases, leaving 8 bases of the junction unmatched. CDR3 coding DNA: TGTGCCAGACCTGTCTGGGACAGGGGCAATCAGCCCCAGCATTTT. Residues: CARPVWDRGNQPQHF.

The chain has TRBV28 and TRBJ2-7, with TRBD1 identical over 7 bases. Looked up from germline, CDR1 is MDHEN and CDR2 is SYDVKM. This CDR3 is built from 20 residues. With V trimmed by 4 bases and J by 4 bases, 25 bases remained unmatched. CDR3 loop: CASSSTTGWRLVGLPYEQYF. The DNA of the CDR3 is TGTGCCAGCAGTTCAACGACAGGGTGGAGATTGGTAGGCCTCCCTTACGAGCAGTACTTC.

This clonotype was counted ten times or more. This rearrangement joins TRBV18 to TRBJ1-5, with a weak D call TRBD1 (5 bases). Trimming removed 6 bases from V and 4 bases from J, with 13 bases in between. CDR1 KGHSH and CDR2 LQKENI come from the germline V gene. The CDR3 contains 14 residues. The CDR3 region has the DNA TGTGCCAGCTCGCTCGACAGCCAGAATCAGCCCCAGCATTTT. Protein: CASSLDSQNQPQHF. Looking up the rest from reference TRBV18 and TRBJ1-5 gives the full variable domain: NAGVMQNPRHLVRRRGQEARLRCSPMKGHSHVYWYRQLPEEGLKFMVYLQKENIIDESGMPKERFSAEFPKEGPSILRIQQVVRGDSAAYFCASSLDSQNQPQHFGDGTRLSIL.

This clonotype has at least ten counts. The chain links TRBV27 to TRBJ2-1; tentatively, D is TRBD1 or TRBD2 (5 bases each). V lost 5 bases and J 8 bases, leaving 22 bases between the germline ends. Germline V CDR1 and CDR2: MNHEY, SMNVEV (reference sequence). This CDR3 contains 16 residues. The CDR3 is CASSPPRPGRLDEQFF. The CDR3 nucleotides are TGTGCCAGCAGTCCACCTCGCCCGGGACGTTTAGATGAGCAGTTCTTC.

The rearrangement links TRBV18 to TRBJ2-3; D may be TRBD2 (6 bases). Trimming stripped 6 bases from V and 5 bases from J, with 15 bases between. The CDR3 consists of 14 residues. Germline CDR1 and CDR2: KGHSH and LQKENI. The CDR3 loop is CASSSTSNIDTQYF. In nucleotides, the CDR3 is TGTGCCAGCTCCTCGACTAGTAATATAGATACGCAGTATTTT.

This clonotype was observed at least ten times. The chain joins TRBV12-3 or TRBV12-4 to TRBJ1-6; no reliable D call. V was cut by 3 bases and J by 7 bases, with 7 bases left in between. The CDR3 is made up of 13 amino acids. The CDR3 spells CASSFFTNSPLHF. In DNA form, the CDR3 reads TGTGCCAGCAGTTTTTTCACGAATTCACCCCTCCACTTT.